The sequence of this T cell receptor (beta chain) was determined in a study of Graves' ophthalmopathy and Graves' hyperthyroidism. Study summary: Sampling took place at initial diagnosis, with peripheral blood obtained before any treatment.

This clonotype occurred many times. Its target is not known. General study results and limits: Sensitivity of under 71% and specificity of roughly 72% were achieved by the model that predicted ophthalmopathy progression.

The CDR3 runs 14 residues. From germline, CDR1 is LNHDA and CDR2 SQIVND (reference sequence). V was clipped by 4 bases and J by 7 bases; unmatched bases: 4. Ophthalmopathic donors had moderate-to-severe activity, CAS ≥3 and NOSPECS ≥4, with disease that had lasted under 3 months. PBMCs were obtained from 10 ml of fresh peripheral blood. TCR beta CDR3 regions were amplified from RNA transcripts. HTBI-primed first-round RT-PCR preceded second-round multiplex PCR. TCRdb fed the multiplex PCR reads into MiXCR, producing one record per CDR3 protein. The sample includes about 210,000 distinct CDR3 sequences, less than 30% of them seen just once.

The J gene is TRBJ2-2, the V gene TRBV19; 9 bases align to TRBD1. Sequencing was performed on peripheral blood. The sequence came from a man aged 50-60 years with Graves' ophthalmopathy. CDR3 sequence reads: CASSTTGGDGELFF. CDR3 sequence (DNA): TGTGCCAGTAGTACGACAGGGGGAGACGGGGAGCTGTTTTTT.